These 30 T cell receptor beta chains share one sample of origin, sequenced in a study of PD-L1 blockade in urothelial cancer. The table came from immunoSEQ multiplex PCR; TCRdb's copy has only in-frame clones and leaves some out. Of 70,000 to 90,000 clones listed, about four fifths are singletons. The sequences come from PBMCs, collected around atezolizumab (anti-PD-L1) treatment. Every receptor here comes from a man aged 70 or older with urothelial cancer.

The chain carries TRBV7-3 and TRBJ2-1, with 12 positions matching TRBD2. CDR1 and CDR2 (germline): SGHTA, FQGTGA. The trim removed 1 base at V and 7 bases at J, leaving 8 bases unmatched. The CDR3 runs 17 residues. The CDR3 reads CASSLKALAGGVNEQFF. The CDR3 DNA sequence: TGTGCCAGCAGCTTAAAAGCCCTAGCGGGGGGGGTGAATGAGCAGTTCTTC.

This rearrangement joins TRBV14 to TRBJ2-7; perhaps TRBD1 as D (6 bases). V was clipped by 0 bases and J by 4 bases, with 7 bases between them. Per the germline V gene, CDR1 is SGHDN and CDR2 is FVKESK. The CDR3 has 13 amino acids. The CDR3 DNA reads TGTGCCAGCAGCCAAGACAGGGGATACGAGCAGTACTTC. The encoded protein is CASSQDRGYEQYF.

The chain couples TRBV29-1 to TRBJ1-3; TRBD1 might be the D (6 bases). Trimming removed 2 bases from V and 3 bases from J, with 8 bases in between. This CDR3 is built from 13 residues. CDR1 is SQVTM and CDR2 is ANQGSEA in the germline V gene. The CDR3 loop reads CSVEKGGGNTIYF. The DNA for the CDR3 is TGCAGCGTTGAAAAAGGGGGTGGAAACACCATATATTTT.

This rearrangement joins TRBV15 to TRBJ1-1, with TRBD1 identical over 9 bases. After removal of 5 bases from V and 4 bases from J, the junction contained 8 bases not matched to a gene. Germline V lookup: CDR1 LNHNV, CDR2 YYDKDF (reference sequence). The CDR3 has 15 residues. CDR3 sequence reads: CATSLRTGEGTEAFF. The CDR3 coding sequence is TGTGCCACCAGCCTCCGGACAGGGGAAGGCACTGAAGCTTTCTTT. Looking up the rest from reference TRBV15 and TRBJ1-1 gives the full variable domain: DAMVIQNPRYQVTQFGKPVTLSCSQTLNHNVMYWYQQKSSQAPKLLFHYYDKDFNNEADTPDNFQSRRPNTSFCFLDIRSPGLGDTAMYLCATSLRTGEGTEAFFGQGTRLTVV.

This CDR3 reads CASSVDAVATIYF. In nucleotides, the CDR3 is TGTGCCAGCAGCGTAGACGCAGTTGCCACCATATATTTT. The chain recombines TRBV9 with TRBJ1-3, with D uncertain. This CDR3 contains 13 residues. Trimming pared 0 bases from V and 9 bases from J, leaving 10 bases between. Germline V gives CDR1 SGDLS, CDR2 YYNGEE.

The V gene is TRBV10-3, the J gene TRBJ1-3; D gene ambiguous. The germline gives CDR1 ENHRY, CDR2 SYGVKD. Trimming shortened V by 6 bases and J by 4 bases, and 16 bases separated the two germline ends. The CDR3 is 15 amino acids. The DNA for the CDR3 is TGTGCCATCAGCAACGACATGCGCCGGGGAAACACCATATATTTT. This translates into CAISNDMRRGNTIYF.

The chain links TRBV2 to TRBJ2-7, with TRBD1 as a possible D gene (6 bases). The CDR3 is made up of 13 amino acids. CDR1 and CDR2 (germline): SNHLY, FYNNEI. V was trimmed by 6 bases and J by 1 base, leaving 10 bases between them. Here the CDR3 DNA reads TGTGCCAGCAGCCGGGACACTTCCTACGAGCAGTACTTC. Residues: CASSRDTSYEQYF.

This chain connects TRBV21-1 to TRBJ2-5; the DNA was not used to check the table's D call, TRBD2. TRBV21-1 is described as a pseudogene. This CDR3 is built from 22 residues. The CDR3 spells CASSNPKAAPARIVGGRETQYF. CDR3 nucleotide sequence: TGTGCCAGCAGCAACCCCAAAGCAGCTCCGGCGCGTATAGTGGGGGGTCGAGAGACCCAGTACTTC.

The V and J genes are TRBV7-2 and TRBJ1-5, with 8 positions matching TRBD1. The CDR3 sequence is 16 residues long. Germline V gene lookup returns CDR1 SGHTA and CDR2 FQGNSA. The junction had 6 bases not matched to a gene; V was cut back by 3 bases and J by 2 bases. The CDR3 nucleotides read TGTGCCAGCAGCTTGGACAGGGAATGGGGCAATCAGCCCCAGCATTTT. Its protein is CASSLDREWGNQPQHF.

This clone was observed once. The chain recombines TRBV6-1 with TRBJ1-2, with a tentative D call TRBD1 (5 bases). V was trimmed by 1 base and J by 4 bases, leaving 10 bases between them. Looked up from germline, CDR1 is MNHNS and CDR2 is SASEGT. This CDR3 spans 14 amino acids. The CDR3 is CASSEGQGSYGYTF. The CDR3 DNA sequence: TGTGCCAGCAGTGAAGGGCAGGGAAGCTATGGCTACACCTTC.

The genes are TRBV5-1 and TRBJ1-1, with 7 bases matching TRBD1. CDR1 is SGHRS and CDR2 is YFSETQ in the germline V gene. This CDR3 is 15 amino acids long. After removal of 7 bases from V and 1 base from J, the junction contained 10 bases not matched to a gene. The CDR3 sequence is CASLTGDPTNTEAFF. The CDR3 bases are TGCGCCAGCCTTACAGGGGATCCTACGAACACTGAAGCTTTCTTT.

The CDR3 bases are TGTGCCAGCAGCCCCGGACAGCCGGGCGCAGCTTTCTTT. It yields the protein CASSPGQPGAAFF. The chain couples TRBV9 to TRBJ1-1; D is perhaps TRBD1 (6 bases). The V end lost 4 bases, the J end lost 10 bases, and 17 bases lay between the germline ends. Germline lookup yields CDR1 SGDLS and CDR2 YYNGEE. This CDR3 comprises 13 residues.

About this clone: A much larger clone is a single base away; this may be a read error. Distinct nucleotide sequences in the sample also encode this CDR3. The V call is TRBV6-4, the J call TRBJ2-2, with a possible D match to TRBD1 (6 bases). Per germline, CDR1 MRHNA and CDR2 SNTAGT. V lost 6 bases and J 0 bases, leaving 8 bases between the germline ends. This CDR3 spans 14 amino acids. In nucleotides, the CDR3 is TGTGCCAGCAGACAGGGTACGAACACCGGGGAGCTGTTTTTT. Its translation is CASRQGTNTGELFF.

The chain recombines TRBV7-2 with TRBJ2-7, with D perhaps matching TRBD1 (6 bases). Trimming left V 2 bases short and J 0 bases short, with 8 bases between. Germline V CDR1 and CDR2: SGHTA, FQGNSA. The CDR3 has 14 residues. CDR3 region: CASSLRQVSYEQYF. The CDR3 nucleotides read TGTGCCAGCAGCTTAAGACAGGTCTCCTACGAGCAGTACTTC.

The chain employs TRBV4-2 and TRBJ2-1; possible D gene TRBD1, 6 bases. This CDR3 has 15 amino acids. V gave up 2 bases and J gave up 4 bases, with 12 bases separating them. From germline, CDR1 is LGHNA and CDR2 YNFKEQ. CDR3 protein: CASSQLSGVYNEQFF. The CDR3 DNA reads as TGTGCCAGCAGCCAACTGTCAGGGGTATACAATGAGCAGTTCTTC.

The table lists this clone with a few counts. J is TRBJ2-7 and V is TRBV21-1; the table assigns TRBD1, which was not confirmed against the DNA. TRBV21-1 corresponds to a pseudogene. This CDR3 is 13 amino acids long. The CDR3 sequence is CASSKKGQCEQYF. The CDR3 nucleotides read TGTGCCAGCAGCAAAAAGGGACAGTGCGAGCAGTACTTC.

The chain links TRBV11-2 to TRBJ1-2; a weak D match, TRBD1 (5 bases). Per germline, CDR1 SGHAT and CDR2 FQNNGV. The CDR3 totals 13 residues. Trimming cost V 9 bases and J 3 bases, with 14 bases left between them. Written as DNA, the CDR3 is TGTGCCAGTACCAAAGGACAAGACTATGGCTACACCTTC. Its protein is CASTKGQDYGYTF. Together with reference TRBV11-2 and TRBJ1-2, the CDR3 gives the full variable domain: EAGVAQSPRYKIIEKRQSVAFWCNPISGHATLYWYQQILGQGPKLLIQFQNNGVVDDSQLPKDRFSAERLKGVDSTLKIQPAKLEDSAVYLCASTKGQDYGYTFGSGTRLTVV.

The V gene is TRBV2, the J gene TRBJ2-3; 7 bases map to TRBD2. Trimming cost V 5 bases and J 1 base; bases outside gene matches: 12. The CDR3 length is 17 residues. Germline V gene lookup returns CDR1 SNHLY and CDR2 FYNNEI. CDR3 DNA: TGTGCCAGCAGTCGGGCCGACGGGGGGTTGGGCACAGATACGCAGTATTTT. Encoded protein: CASSRADGGLGTDTQYF.

In this sample, this clone turned up once. This CDR3 is CSGRGTDTQYF. The CDR3 DNA follows: TGCAGCGGGCGGGGCACAGATACGCAGTATTTT. The chain employs TRBV29-1 and TRBJ2-3, with D tentatively TRBD2 (5 bases). V was trimmed by 7 bases and J by 1 base, leaving 6 bases between them. Germline-derived CDR1 and CDR2 are SQVTM and ANQGSEA. CDR3 length equals 11 residues.

V usage is TRBV6-5 and J usage is TRBJ1-5, with 9 bases that match TRBD1. Germline-derived CDR1 and CDR2 are MNHEY and SVGAGI. This CDR3 region has 14 residues. The J segment lost 4 bases and the V segment lost 4 bases, leaving 2 bases of the junction unmatched. CDR3 loop: CASSWGQGNQPQHF. The CDR3 DNA is TGTGCCAGCAGTTGGGGACAGGGAAATCAGCCCCAGCATTTT.

V and J are TRBV15 and TRBJ2-1; 9 positions match TRBD2. The germline CDR1 and CDR2 sequences are LNHNV and YYDKDF (reference sequence). V trimming: 4 bases; J trimming: 5 bases; junction bases outside the gene matches: 3. The CDR3 length is 14 residues. CDR3 sequence reads: CATSTGLANNEQFF. The CDR3 DNA sequence: TGTGCCACCAGCACAGGACTAGCGAACAATGAGCAGTTCTTC.

The chain is built from TRBV2 and TRBJ2-7; TRBD1 agrees at 9 bases. The length of the CDR3 is 14 residues. With V trimmed by 7 bases and J by 5 bases, 9 bases remained unmatched. CDR1 is SNHLY and CDR2 is FYNNEI in the germline V gene. The CDR3 protein is CASTAGTGSDEQYF. The CDR3 nucleotides read TGTGCCAGCACCGCCGGGACAGGGAGCGACGAGCAGTACTTC.

The V call is TRBV5-4, the J call TRBJ2-2; TRBD1 might be the D (5 bases). V was shortened by 4 bases and J by 0 bases, with 10 bases between the two germline ends. The CDR3 length is 15 residues. Germline values: CDR1 SGHNT, CDR2 YYREEE (reference sequence). The CDR3 bases are TGTGCCAGCAGCCCCAGGGTCACGAACACCGGGGAGCTGTTTTTT. This translates into CASSPRVTNTGELFF.

This clone showed up just a few times. The chain links TRBV2 to TRBJ1-2; unclear D gene. The V gene lost 2 bases and the J gene lost 7 bases, with 11 bases spanning the gap. The CDR3 spans 13 residues. The germline gives CDR1 SNHLY, CDR2 FYNNEI. DNA of the CDR3: TGTGCCAGCAGTGAATTAGCCAGACGTGGCTACACCTTC. This translates into CASSELARRGYTF.

The chain recombines TRBV29-1 with TRBJ2-3; D call uncertain. This CDR3 is 13 amino acids long. The V end lost 5 bases, the J end lost 3 bases, and 12 bases lay between the germline ends. In germline, CDR1 is SQVTM, CDR2 ANQGSEA. The CDR3 loop is CSVSPGGTDTQYF. The CDR3 DNA is TGCAGCGTTTCCCCGGGTGGGACAGATACGCAGTATTTT.

Regarding this clone: In the same sample, other DNA sequences code for this CDR3. This rearrangement joins TRBV7-2 to TRBJ2-5; 9 nucleotides align to TRBD1. Germline V gene sequence: CDR1 SGHTA, CDR2 FQGNSA. The ends lost 5 bases at V and 5 bases at J; junction bases unmatched: 6. CDR3 length: 14 amino acids. The CDR3 nucleotides are TGTGCCAGCAGCCCAGGACAGGGGAGGGAGACCCAGTACTTC. Protein product: CASSPGQGRETQYF.

The rearrangement uses TRBV6-6 and TRBJ1-6; 11 nucleotides agree with TRBD1. The V gene end was trimmed by 2 bases and the J gene end by 8 bases; junction bases not matched to a gene: 5. The V gene's germline CDR1 is MNHNY and CDR2 SVGAGI (reference sequence). This CDR3 spans 16 amino acids. The CDR3 spells CASSYDGQGADSPLHF. The CDR3 coding sequence is TGTGCCAGCAGTTACGACGGACAGGGGGCGGATTCACCCCTCCACTTT.

The chain couples TRBV5-6 to TRBJ1-2; 8 bases are shared with TRBD1. Trimming removed 3 bases from V and 5 bases from J; junction bases left unmatched: 6. Looked up from germline, CDR1 is SGHDT and CDR2 is YYEEEE. The CDR3 is made up of 14 amino acids. The CDR3 nucleotides are TGTGCCAGCAGCTGGGCAGGGGGCGGGTATGGCTACACCTTC. As protein: CASSWAGGGYGYTF. Supplemented by reference TRBV5-6 and TRBJ1-2, the full variable domain reads DAGVTQSPTHLIKTRGQQVTLRCSPKSGHDTVSWYQQALGQGPQFIFQYYEEEERQRGNFPDRFSGHQFPNYSSELNVNALLLGDSALYLCASSWAGGGYGYTFGSGTRLTVV.

The CDR3 reads CASSVAPETRNSPLHF. The CDR3, as DNA: TGTGCCAGCAGCGTAGCACCGGAGACCCGGAATTCACCCCTCCACTTT. The J gene is TRBJ1-6, the V gene TRBV9; D is uncertain. This CDR3 has 16 residues. V was pared by 0 bases and J by 7 bases, with 14 bases between. CDR1 is SGDLS and CDR2 is YYNGEE in the germline V gene.

The V call is TRBV13, the J call TRBJ2-2; D is possibly TRBD1 (5 bases). This CDR3 spans 15 amino acids. Germline CDR1 PRHDT, CDR2 FYEKMQ (reference sequence). The V gene lost 3 bases and the J gene lost 2 bases, with 10 bases spanning the gap. The chain's CDR3 is CASSFPQGNTGELFF. The CDR3 DNA reads TGTGCCAGCAGCTTTCCCCAGGGAAACACCGGGGAGCTGTTTTTT.